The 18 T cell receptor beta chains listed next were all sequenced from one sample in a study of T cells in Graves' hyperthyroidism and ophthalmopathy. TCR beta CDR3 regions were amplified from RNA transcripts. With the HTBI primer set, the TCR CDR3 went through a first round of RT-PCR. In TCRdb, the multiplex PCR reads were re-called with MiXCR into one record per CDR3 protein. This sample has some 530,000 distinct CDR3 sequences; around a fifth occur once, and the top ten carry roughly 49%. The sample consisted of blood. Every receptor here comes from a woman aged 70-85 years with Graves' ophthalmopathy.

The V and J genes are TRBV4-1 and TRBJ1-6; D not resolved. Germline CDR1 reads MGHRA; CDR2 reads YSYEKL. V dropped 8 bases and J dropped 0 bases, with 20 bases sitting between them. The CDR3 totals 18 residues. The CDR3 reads CASQFSVEANSYNSPLHF. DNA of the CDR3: TGCGCCAGCCAGTTTTCCGTGGAGGCAAACTCCTATAATTCACCCCTCCACTTT.

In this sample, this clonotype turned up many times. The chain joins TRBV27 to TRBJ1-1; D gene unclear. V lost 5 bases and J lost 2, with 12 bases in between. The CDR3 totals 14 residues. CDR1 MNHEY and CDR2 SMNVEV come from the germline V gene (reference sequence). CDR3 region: CASSPTPGNTEAFF. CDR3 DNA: TGTGCCAGCAGTCCGACTCCCGGAAACACTGAAGCTTTCTTT.

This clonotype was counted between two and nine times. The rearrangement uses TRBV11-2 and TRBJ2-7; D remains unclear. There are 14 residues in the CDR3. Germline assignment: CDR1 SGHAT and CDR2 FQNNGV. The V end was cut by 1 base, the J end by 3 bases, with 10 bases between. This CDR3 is CASSLGWPRYEQYF. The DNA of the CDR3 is TGTGCCAGCAGCTTAGGGTGGCCGCGCTACGAGCAGTACTTC.

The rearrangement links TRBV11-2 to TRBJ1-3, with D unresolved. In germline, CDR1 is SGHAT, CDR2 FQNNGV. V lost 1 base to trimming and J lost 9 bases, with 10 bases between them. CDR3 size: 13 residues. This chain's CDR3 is CASSLGRLGTIYF. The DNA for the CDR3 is TGTGCCAGCAGCTTAGGGCGCTTGGGCACCATATATTTT.

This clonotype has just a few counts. The CDR3 DNA follows: TGTGCCAGCTCACCTCGGGGCCCCCCCACAGATACGCAGTATTTT. Translating it yields CASSPRGPPTDTQYF. The chain combines TRBV18 with TRBJ2-3, with D possibly being TRBD1 or TRBD2 (5 bases each). Trimming left V 3 bases short and J 2 bases short, with 12 bases between. The CDR3 extends over 15 amino acids. Germline V CDR1 and CDR2: KGHSH, LQKENI.

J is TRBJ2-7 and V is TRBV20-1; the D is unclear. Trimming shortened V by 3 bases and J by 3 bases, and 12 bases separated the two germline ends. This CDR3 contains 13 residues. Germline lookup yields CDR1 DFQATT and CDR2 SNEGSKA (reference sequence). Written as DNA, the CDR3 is TGCAGTGCTAGCAACGGACCAAGCTACGAGCAGTACTTC. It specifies CSASNGPSYEQYF.

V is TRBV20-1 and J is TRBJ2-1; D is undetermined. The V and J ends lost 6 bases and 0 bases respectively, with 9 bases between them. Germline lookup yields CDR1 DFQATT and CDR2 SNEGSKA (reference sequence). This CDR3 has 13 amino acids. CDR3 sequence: CSALNPSYNEQFF. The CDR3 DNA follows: TGCAGTGCCCTTAACCCCTCCTACAATGAGCAGTTCTTC.

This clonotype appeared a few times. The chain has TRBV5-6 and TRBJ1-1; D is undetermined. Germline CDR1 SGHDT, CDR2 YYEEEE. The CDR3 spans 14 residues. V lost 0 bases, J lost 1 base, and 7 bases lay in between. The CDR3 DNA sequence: TGTGCCAGCAGCTTGGTAGCTCAGAACACTGAAGCTTTCTTT. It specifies CASSLVAQNTEAFF.

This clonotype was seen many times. The CDR3 sequence is CASSRQGPYGYTF. CDR3 DNA sequence: TGTGCCAGCAGCCGACAGGGACCCTATGGCTACACCTTC. V usage is TRBV14 and J usage is TRBJ1-2, with 7 bases fitting TRBD1. CDR1 SGHDN and CDR2 FVKESK come from the germline V gene. V was pared by 4 bases and J by 4 bases, with 3 bases of the junction left unmatched. The CDR3 runs to 13 residues. The full variable domain, its missing parts supplied by reference TRBV14 and TRBJ1-2, is EAGVTQFPSHSVIEKGQTVTLRCDPISGHDNLYWYRRVMGKEIKFLLHFVKESKQDESGMPNNRFLAERTGGTYSTLKVQPAELEDSGVYFCASSRQGPYGYTFGSGTRLTVV.

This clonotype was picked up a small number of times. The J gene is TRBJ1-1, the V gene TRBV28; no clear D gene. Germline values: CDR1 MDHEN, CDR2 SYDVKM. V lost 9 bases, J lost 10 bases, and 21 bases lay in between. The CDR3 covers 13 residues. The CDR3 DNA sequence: TGTGCCAGTATCCAAGGTCCCGGGCGGGGAGCTTTCTTT. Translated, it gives CASIQGPGRGAFF.

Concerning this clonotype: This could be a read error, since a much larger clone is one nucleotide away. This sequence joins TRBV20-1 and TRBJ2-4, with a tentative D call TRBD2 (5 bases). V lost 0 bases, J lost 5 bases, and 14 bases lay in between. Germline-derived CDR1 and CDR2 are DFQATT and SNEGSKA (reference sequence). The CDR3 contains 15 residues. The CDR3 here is CSARDLGEGENIQYF. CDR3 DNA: TGCAGTGCTAGAGACCTAGGCGAGGGCGAAAACATTCAGTACTTC.

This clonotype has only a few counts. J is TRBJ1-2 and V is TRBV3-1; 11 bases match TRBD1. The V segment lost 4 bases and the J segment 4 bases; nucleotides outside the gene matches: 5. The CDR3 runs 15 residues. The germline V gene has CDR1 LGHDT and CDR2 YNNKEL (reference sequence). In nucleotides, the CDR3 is TGTGCCAGCAGCCCGGGACAGGGGGAAGCCTATGGCTACACCTTC. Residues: CASSPGQGEAYGYTF. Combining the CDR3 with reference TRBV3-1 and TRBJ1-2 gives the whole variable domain DTAVSQTPKYLVTQMGNDKSIKCEQNLGHDTMYWYKQDSKKFLKIMFSYNNKELIINETVPNRFSPKSPDKAHLNLHINSLELGDSAVYFCASSPGQGEAYGYTFGSGTRLTVV.

CDR3 sequence: CAWSVGGSTDTQYF. The CDR3 nucleotides read TGTGCCTGGAGTGTTGGTGGGAGCACAGATACGCAGTATTTT. J is TRBJ2-3 and V is TRBV30; D gene unclear. The germline V and J ends were trimmed by 0 bases and 0 bases, with 7 bases remaining between them. Germline-derived CDR1 and CDR2 are GTSNPN and SVGIG (reference sequence). The CDR3 has 14 amino acids.

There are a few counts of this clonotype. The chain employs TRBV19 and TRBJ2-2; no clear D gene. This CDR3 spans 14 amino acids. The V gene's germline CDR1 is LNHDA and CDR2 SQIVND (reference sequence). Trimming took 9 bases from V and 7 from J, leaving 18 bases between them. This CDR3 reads CASKTTRLDGELFF. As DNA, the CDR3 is TGTGCCAGCAAAACCACTCGGTTGGACGGGGAGCTGTTTTTT.

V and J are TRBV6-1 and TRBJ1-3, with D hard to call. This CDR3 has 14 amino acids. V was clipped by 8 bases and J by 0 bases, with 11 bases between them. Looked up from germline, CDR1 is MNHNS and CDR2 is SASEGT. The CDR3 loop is CASHSPSSGNTIYF. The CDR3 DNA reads TGTGCCAGCCATTCACCGAGCTCTGGAAACACCATATATTTT.

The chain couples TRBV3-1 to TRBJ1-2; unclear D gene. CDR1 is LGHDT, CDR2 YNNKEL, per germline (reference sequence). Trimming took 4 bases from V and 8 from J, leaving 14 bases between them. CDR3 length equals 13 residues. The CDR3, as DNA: TGTGCCAGCAGCCTCCGGACGGTGGGGGGCTACACCTTC. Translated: CASSLRTVGGYTF.

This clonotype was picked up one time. For the CDR3, the DNA is TGTGCCATCAGGAGACAAGCCGGGACAGATACGCAGTATTTT. It translates to CAIRRQAGTDTQYF. V is TRBV10-3 and J is TRBJ2-3; D is unclear. The CDR3 totals 14 residues. The V gene's germline CDR1 is ENHRY and CDR2 SYGVKD. Trimming took 6 bases from V and 3 from J, leaving 13 bases between them.

The chain's CDR3 is CASSFTSGRANEQFF. CDR3 nucleotides: TGTGCCAGCAGTTTTACTAGCGGGAGGGCGAATGAGCAGTTCTTC. The rearrangement uses TRBV12-3 or TRBV12-4 and TRBJ2-1; 13 bases agree with TRBD2. Unmatched junction bases numbered 3, after V lost 3 bases and J lost 7 bases. This CDR3 has 15 residues.